The clone carrying this T cell receptor beta chain was seen at least ten times. The antigen is undetermined. Methods used by the authors: The study took CDR3 differences across clinicopathological groups and made a distant-metastasis classifier for papillary thyroid cancer from them. MiXCR reprocessed the PCR reads for TCRdb. Here the V and J calls rest on TCRdb's processing, not on the authors' analysis. The table lists 35,000 or so clones, over 15% of them singletons. The data stem from a study of metastatic and nonmetastatic thyroid tumors. Overall study: Where malignant and benign thyroid patients were concerned, repertoires were compared across blood and tumor or nodule tissue. General study points: Benign nodules were reported to have significantly lower TCR beta diversity than malignant thyroid tumors, in blood and tumor.

Trimming shortened V by 0 bases and J by 0 bases, and 12 bases separated the two germline ends. Germline V gene data show CDR1 as LGHDT and CDR2 as YNNKEL (reference sequence). CDR3 length: 17 residues. There were no patients who had received any treatment before thyroid surgery. Sequenced material: blood. This chain joins TRBV3-1 and TRBJ1-3; D not resolved. This receptor was identified in a male donor with papillary thyroid cancer or a benign thyroid nodule (not recorded which). Some clones in this sample may be carry-over from other donors' samples. As DNA, the CDR3 is TGTGCCAGCAGCCAAGACCCAGACTCCTACTCTGGAAACACCATATATTTT. This codes for CASSQDPDSYSGNTIYF.